The 2 T cell receptor beta chains given below trace back to one sample, sequenced in a study of T cells in Graves' hyperthyroidism and ophthalmopathy. The investigators amplified TCR beta CDR3 regions from RNA transcripts. TCR CDR3 regions were first amplified by RT-PCR with HTBI primers. In TCRdb, the multiplex PCR reads were re-called with MiXCR into one record per CDR3 protein. The sample carries about 350,000 distinct CDR3 sequences, approximately 18% recorded once. The sequencing sample was made of blood. All receptors come from a woman aged 35 to 49 with Graves' ophthalmopathy.

Many counts were recorded for this clonotype. A junction end diverges from the germline sequence, so it may reflect a read error. The genes are TRBV27 and TRBJ1-5; no firm D call. The CDR3 sequence is 14 residues long. Germline V gene data show CDR1 as MNHEY and CDR2 as SMNVEV (reference sequence). CDR3 nucleotides: TGTGCCGGCAGTTTACTCGCCGGTAATCAGCCCCAGCATTTT. This sequence encodes CAGSLLAGNQPQHF.

This clonotype was found a few times. The chain uses TRBV19 and TRBJ2-7; 13 nucleotides agree with TRBD2. Germline CDR1 LNHDA, CDR2 SQIVND (reference sequence). V was pared by 6 bases and J by 7 bases, with 3 bases of the junction left unmatched. The CDR3 length is 13 residues. DNA for the CDR3: TGTGCCAGTAGCCGGACTAGCGGGAGAGAGCAGTACTTC. This codes for CASSRTSGREQYF. The full variable domain, with the rest looked up from reference TRBV19 and TRBJ2-7, is DGGITQSPKYLFRKEGQNVTLSCEQNLNHDAMYWYRQDPGQGLRLIYYSQIVNDFQKGDIAEGYSVSREKKESFPLTVTSAQKNPTAFYLCASSRTSGREQYFGPGTRLTVT.